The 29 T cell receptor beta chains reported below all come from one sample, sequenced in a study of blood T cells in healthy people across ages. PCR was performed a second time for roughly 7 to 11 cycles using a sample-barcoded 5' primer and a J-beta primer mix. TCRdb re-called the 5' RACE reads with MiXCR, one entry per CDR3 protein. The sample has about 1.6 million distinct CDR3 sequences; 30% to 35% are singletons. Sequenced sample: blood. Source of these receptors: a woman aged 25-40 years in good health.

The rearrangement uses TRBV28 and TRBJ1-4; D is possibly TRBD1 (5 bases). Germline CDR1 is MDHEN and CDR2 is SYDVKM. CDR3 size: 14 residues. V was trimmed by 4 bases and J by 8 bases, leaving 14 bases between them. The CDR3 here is CASSYTRGWEKLFF. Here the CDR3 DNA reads TGTGCCAGCAGTTATACGAGGGGATGGGAAAAACTGTTTTTT.

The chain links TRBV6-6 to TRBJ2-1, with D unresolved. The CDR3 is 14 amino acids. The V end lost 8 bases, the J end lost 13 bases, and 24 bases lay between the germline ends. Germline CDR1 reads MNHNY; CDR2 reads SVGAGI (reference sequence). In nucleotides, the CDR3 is TGTGCCAGCTCTTCCTTGGCAGGAGCGCAAAGTCAGTTCTTC. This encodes CASSSLAGAQSQFF.

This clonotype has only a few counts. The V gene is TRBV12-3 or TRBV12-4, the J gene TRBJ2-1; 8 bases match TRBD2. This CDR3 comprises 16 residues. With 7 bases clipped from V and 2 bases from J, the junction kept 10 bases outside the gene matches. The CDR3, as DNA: TGTGCCAGCATTACTGAGGGGGGACTAGCCTACAATGAGCAGTTCTTC. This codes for CASITEGGLAYNEQFF.

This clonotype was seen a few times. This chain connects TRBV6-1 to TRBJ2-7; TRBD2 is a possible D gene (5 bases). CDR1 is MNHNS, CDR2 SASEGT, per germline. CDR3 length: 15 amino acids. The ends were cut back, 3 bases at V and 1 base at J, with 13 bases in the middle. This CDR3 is CASSDRRGISYEQYF. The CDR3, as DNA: TGTGCCAGCAGTGATCGCCGGGGTATATCCTACGAGCAGTACTTC.

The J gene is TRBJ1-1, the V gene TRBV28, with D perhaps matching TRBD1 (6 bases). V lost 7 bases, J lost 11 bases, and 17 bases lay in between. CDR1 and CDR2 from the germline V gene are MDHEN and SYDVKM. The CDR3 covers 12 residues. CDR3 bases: TGTGCCAGCACCGACGGGGCCCAGGGGGCTTTCTTT. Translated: CASTDGAQGAFF.

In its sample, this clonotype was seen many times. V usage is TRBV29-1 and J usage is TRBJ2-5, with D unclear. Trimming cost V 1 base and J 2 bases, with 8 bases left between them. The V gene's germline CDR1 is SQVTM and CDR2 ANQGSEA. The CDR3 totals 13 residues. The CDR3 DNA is TGCAGCGTTGAAGTGCCCCCACAAGAGACCCAGTACTTC. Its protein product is CSVEVPPQETQYF.

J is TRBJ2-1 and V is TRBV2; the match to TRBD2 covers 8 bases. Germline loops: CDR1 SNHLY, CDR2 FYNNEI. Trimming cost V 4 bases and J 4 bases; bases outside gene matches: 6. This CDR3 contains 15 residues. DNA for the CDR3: TGTGCCAGCAGTGGGGTGGTAGCGGGATACAATGAGCAGTTCTTC. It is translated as CASSGVVAGYNEQFF.

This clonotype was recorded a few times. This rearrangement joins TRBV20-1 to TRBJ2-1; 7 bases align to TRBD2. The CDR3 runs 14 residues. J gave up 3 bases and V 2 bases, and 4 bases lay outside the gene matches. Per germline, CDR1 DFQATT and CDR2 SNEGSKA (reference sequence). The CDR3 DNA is TGCAGTGCTAGAAGGGCGGGGGACTACAATGAGCAGTTCTTC. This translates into CSARRAGDYNEQFF.

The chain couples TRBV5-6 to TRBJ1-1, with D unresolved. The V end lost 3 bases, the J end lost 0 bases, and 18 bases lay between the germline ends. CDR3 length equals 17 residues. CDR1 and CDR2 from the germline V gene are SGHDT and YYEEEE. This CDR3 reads CASSWAATPGLNTEAFF. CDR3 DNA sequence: TGTGCCAGCAGCTGGGCGGCGACTCCTGGATTGAACACTGAAGCTTTCTTT.

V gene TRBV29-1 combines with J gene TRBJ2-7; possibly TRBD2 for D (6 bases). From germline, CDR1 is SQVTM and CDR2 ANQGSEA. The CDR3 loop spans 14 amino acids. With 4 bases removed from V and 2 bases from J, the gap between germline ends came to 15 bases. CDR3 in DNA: TGCAGCGTTGTAGGGAGGCCCAGCCCCTACGAGCAGTACTTC. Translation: CSVVGRPSPYEQYF.

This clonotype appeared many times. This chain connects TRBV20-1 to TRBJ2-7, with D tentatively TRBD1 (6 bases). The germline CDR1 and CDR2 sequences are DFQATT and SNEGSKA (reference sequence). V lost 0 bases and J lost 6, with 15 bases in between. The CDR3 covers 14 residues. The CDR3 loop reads CSARDRRGISEQYF. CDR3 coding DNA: TGCAGTGCTAGAGATCGCAGGGGTATAAGCGAGCAGTACTTC.

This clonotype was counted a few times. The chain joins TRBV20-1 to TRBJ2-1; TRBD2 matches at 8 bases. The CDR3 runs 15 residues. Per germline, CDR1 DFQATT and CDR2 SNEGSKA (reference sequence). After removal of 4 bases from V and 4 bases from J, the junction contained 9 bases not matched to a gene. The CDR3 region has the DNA TGCAGTGCTAAGGCCCCAGCGGGAGTTTACAATGAGCAGTTCTTC. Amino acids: CSAKAPAGVYNEQFF.

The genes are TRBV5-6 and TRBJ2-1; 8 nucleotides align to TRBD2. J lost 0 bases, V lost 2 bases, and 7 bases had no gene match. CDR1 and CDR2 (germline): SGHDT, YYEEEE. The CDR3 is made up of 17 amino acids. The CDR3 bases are TGTGCCAGCAGCTTTGAACTAGCGGAGAGCTCCTACAATGAGCAGTTCTTC. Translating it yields CASSFELAESSYNEQFF.

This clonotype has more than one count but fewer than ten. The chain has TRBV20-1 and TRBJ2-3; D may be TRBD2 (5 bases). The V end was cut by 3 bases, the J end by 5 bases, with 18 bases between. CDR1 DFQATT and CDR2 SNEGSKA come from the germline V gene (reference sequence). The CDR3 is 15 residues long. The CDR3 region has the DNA TGCAGTGCTAGTAACGTAGGAGGCCAAGGAGATACGCAGTATTTT. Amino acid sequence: CSASNVGGQGDTQYF.

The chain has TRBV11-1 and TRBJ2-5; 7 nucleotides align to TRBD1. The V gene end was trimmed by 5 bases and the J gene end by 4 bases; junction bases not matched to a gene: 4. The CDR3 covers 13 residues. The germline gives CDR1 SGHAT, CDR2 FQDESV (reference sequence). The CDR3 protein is CASSKGARETQYF. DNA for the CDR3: TGTGCCAGCAGCAAGGGGGCCAGAGAGACCCAGTACTTC.

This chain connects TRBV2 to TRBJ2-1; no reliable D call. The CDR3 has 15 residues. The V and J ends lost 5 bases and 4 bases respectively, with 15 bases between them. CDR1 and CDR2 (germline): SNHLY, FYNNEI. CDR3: CASSHPEQRYNEQFF. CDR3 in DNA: TGTGCCAGCAGTCATCCGGAACAGAGGTACAATGAGCAGTTCTTC.

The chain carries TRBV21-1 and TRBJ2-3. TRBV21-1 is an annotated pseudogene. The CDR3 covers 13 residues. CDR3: CASSTYDQDTQYF. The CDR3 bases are TGTGCCAGCAGCACCTACGACCAGGATACGCAGTATTTT.

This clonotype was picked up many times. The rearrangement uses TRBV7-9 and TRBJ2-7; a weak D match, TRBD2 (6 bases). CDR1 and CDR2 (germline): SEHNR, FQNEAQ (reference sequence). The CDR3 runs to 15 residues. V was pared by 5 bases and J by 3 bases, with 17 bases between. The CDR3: CASSGDPPGDYEQYF. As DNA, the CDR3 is TGTGCCAGCAGCGGGGACCCTCCGGGGGACTACGAGCAGTACTTC.

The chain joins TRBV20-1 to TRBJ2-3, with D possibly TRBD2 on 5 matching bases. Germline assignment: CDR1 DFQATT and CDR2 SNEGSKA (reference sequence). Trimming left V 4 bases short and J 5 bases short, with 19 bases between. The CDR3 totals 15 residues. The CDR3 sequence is CSAIDSKRAGDTQYF. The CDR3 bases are TGCAGTGCTATCGACTCAAAGAGGGCCGGAGATACGCAGTATTTT.

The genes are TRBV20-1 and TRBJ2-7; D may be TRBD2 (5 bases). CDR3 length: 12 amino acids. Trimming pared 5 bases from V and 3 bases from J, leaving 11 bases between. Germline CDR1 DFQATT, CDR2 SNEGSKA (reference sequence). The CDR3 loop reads CSALRTDYEQYF. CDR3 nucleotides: TGCAGTGCTCTACGGACTGACTACGAGCAGTACTTC.

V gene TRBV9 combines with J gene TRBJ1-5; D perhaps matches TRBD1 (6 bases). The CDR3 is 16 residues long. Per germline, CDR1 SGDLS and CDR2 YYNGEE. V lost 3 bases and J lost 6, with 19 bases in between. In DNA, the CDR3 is TGTGCCAGCAGCGCCTCCGTCTCAGGGGATGGTCAGCCCCAGCATTTT. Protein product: CASSASVSGDGQPQHF.

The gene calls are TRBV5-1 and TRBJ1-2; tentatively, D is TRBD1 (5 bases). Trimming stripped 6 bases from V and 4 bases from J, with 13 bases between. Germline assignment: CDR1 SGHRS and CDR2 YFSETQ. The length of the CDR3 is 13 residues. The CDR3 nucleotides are TGCGCCAGCAACCCGGGACTAACCTATGGCTACACCTTC. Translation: CASNPGLTYGYTF.

The CDR3 DNA reads TGTGCCAGCAGCGAAAGAAGGGGGCGTTGGGCTTTCTTT. As protein: CASSERRGRWAFF. J is TRBJ1-1 and V is TRBV7-3; 7 nucleotides align to TRBD1. The J segment lost 11 bases and the V segment lost 5 bases, leaving 11 bases of the junction unmatched. Germline V gene sequence: CDR1 SGHTA, CDR2 FQGTGA. The CDR3 length is 13 residues.

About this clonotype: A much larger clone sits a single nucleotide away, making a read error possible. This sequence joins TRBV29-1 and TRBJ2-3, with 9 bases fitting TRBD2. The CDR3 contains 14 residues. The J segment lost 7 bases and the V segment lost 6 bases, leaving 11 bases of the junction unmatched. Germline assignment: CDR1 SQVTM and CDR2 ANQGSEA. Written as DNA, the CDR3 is TGCAGCGTCGAAAGCGGCGGGAGGGGTCATACGCAGTATTTT. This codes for CSVESGGRGHTQYF.

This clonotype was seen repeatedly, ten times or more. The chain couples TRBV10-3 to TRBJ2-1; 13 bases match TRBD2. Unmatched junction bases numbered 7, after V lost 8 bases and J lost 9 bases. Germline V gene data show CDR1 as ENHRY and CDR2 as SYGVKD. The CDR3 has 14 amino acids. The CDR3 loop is CAIGGLAGDREQFF. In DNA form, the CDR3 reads TGTGCCATCGGAGGACTAGCGGGGGACCGTGAGCAGTTCTTC.

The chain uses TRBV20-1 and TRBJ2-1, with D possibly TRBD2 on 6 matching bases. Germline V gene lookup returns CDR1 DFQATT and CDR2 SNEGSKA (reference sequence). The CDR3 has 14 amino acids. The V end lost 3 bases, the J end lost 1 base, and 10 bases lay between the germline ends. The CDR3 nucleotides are TGCAGTGCTAGTAGCGCGGGGTCCTACAATGAGCAGTTCTTC. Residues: CSASSAGSYNEQFF.

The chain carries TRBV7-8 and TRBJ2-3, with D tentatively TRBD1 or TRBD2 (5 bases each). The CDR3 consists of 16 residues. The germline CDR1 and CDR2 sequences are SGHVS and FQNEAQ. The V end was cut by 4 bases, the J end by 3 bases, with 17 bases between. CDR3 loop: CASSSSGTPGTDTQYF. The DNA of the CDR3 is TGTGCCAGCAGCTCATCCGGGACCCCTGGGACAGATACGCAGTATTTT.

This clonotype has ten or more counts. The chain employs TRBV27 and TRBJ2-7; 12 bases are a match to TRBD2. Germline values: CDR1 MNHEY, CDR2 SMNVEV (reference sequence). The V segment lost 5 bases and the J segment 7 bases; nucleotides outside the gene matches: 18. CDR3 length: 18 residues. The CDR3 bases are TGTGCCAGCAGTCTCCTGACTAGCGGGAGCTTCAAGTCAGGGGAGCAGTACTTC. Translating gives CASSLLTSGSFKSGEQYF.

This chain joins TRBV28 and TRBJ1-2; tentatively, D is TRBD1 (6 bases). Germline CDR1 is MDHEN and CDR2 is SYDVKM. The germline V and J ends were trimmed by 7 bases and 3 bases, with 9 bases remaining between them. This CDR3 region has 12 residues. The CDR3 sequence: CASKQGDYGYTF. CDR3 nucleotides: TGTGCCAGCAAACAGGGCGACTATGGCTACACCTTC.